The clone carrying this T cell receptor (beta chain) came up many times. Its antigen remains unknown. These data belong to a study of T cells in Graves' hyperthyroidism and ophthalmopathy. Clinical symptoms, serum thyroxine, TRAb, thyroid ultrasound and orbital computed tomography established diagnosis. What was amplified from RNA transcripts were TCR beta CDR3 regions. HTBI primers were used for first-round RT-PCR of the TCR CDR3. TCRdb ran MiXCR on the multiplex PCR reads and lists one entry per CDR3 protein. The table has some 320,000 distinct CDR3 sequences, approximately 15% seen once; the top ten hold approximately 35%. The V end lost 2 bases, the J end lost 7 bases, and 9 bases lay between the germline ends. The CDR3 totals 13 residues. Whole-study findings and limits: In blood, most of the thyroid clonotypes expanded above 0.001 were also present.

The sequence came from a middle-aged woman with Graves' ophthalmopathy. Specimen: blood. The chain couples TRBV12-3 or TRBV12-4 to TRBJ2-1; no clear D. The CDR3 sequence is CASSLISGNEQFF. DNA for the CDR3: TGTGCCAGCAGTTTAATTTCCGGAAATGAGCAGTTCTTC.